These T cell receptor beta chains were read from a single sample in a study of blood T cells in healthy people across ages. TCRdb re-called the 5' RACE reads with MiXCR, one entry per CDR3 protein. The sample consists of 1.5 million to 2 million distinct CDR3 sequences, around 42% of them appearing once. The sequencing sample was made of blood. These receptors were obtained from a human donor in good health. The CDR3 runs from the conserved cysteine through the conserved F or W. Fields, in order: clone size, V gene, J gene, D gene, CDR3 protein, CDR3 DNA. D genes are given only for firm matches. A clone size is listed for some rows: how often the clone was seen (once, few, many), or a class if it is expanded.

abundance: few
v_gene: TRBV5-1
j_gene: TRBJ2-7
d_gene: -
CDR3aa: CASSFTRDLGEQYF
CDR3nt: TGCGCCAGCAGCTTTACTAGAGATCTGGGCGAGCAGTACTTC

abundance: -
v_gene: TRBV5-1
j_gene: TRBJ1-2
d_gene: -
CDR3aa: CASSLEGPGDGYTF
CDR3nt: TGCGCCAGCAGCTTGGAGGGTCCGGGAGATGGCTACACCTTC

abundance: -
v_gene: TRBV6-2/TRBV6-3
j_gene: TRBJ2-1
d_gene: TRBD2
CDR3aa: CASITQAKRGGRNEQFF
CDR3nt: TGTGCCAGCATAACCCAAGCCAAGCGGGGGGGTCGCAATGAGCAGTTCTTC

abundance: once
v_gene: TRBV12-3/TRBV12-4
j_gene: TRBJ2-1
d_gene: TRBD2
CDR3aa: CASRKRGPRSHNEQFF
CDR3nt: TGTGCCAGCAGAAAGCGGGGGCCCCGATCGCACAATGAGCAGTTCTTC

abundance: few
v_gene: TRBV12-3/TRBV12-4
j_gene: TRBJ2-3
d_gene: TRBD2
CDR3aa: CASSFSSGGALDTQYF
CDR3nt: TGTGCCAGCAGTTTCTCTAGCGGAGGGGCTCTTGATACGCAGTATTTT

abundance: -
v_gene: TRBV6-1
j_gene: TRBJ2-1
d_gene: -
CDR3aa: CASSEHLTYEQFF
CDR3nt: TGTGCCAGCAGTGAACACCTTACCTACGAGCAGTTCTTC

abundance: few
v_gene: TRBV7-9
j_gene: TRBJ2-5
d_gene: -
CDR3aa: CASSFRDKKGTQYF
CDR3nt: TGTGCCAGCAGCTTTAGGGACAAAAAAGGGACCCAGTACTTC

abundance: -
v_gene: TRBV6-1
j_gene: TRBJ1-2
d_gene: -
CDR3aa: CASSLETLTGYGYTF
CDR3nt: TGTGCCAGCAGTCTTGAAACACTGACCGGGTATGGCTACACCTTC

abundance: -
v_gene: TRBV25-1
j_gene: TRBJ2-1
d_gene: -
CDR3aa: CASELDSYNEQFF
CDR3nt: TGTGCCAGCGAGCTAGACTCCTACAATGAGCAGTTCTTC

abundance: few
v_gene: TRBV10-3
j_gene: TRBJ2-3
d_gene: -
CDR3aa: CAISDTTSTDTQYF
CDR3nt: TGTGCCATCAGTGATACAACTAGCACAGATACGCAGTATTTT

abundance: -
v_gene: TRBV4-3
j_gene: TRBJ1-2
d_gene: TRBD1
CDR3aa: CASSQDAQGGYGYTF
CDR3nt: TGCGCCAGCAGCCAAGATGCCCAGGGGGGCTATGGCTACACCTTC

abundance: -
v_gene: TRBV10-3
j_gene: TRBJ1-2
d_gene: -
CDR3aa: CAISEWDDRRGRGYTF
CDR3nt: TGTGCCATCAGTGAGTGGGACGACAGGCGAGGACGGGGCTACACCTTC

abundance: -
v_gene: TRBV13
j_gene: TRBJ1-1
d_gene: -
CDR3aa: CASSLGVQVNTEAFF
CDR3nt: TGTGCCAGCAGCTTAGGGGTACAGGTGAACACTGAAGCTTTCTTT

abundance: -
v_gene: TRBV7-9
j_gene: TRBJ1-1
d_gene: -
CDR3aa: CASSSASTEAFF
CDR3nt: TGTGCCAGCAGCTCGGCGAGCACTGAAGCTTTCTTT

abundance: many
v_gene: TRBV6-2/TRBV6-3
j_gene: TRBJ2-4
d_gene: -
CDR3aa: CASREVPGNIQYF
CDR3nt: TGTGCCAGCAGAGAGGTCCCAGGAAACATTCAGTACTTC

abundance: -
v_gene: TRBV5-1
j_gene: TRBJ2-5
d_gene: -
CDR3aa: CASSSPGDAETQYF
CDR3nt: TGCGCCAGCAGCTCGCCGGGGGACGCGGAGACCCAGTACTTC

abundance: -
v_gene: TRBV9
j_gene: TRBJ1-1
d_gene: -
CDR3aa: CASSVALNTKAFF
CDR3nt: TGTGCCAGCAGCGTAGCTTTGAACACTAAAGCTTTCTTT

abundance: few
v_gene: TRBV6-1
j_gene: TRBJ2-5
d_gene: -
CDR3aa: CASISQGWETQYF
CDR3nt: TGTGCCAGCATCTCACAGGGATGGGAGACCCAGTACTTC

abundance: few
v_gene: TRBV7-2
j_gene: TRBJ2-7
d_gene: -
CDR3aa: CASSHPDYEQYF
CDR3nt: TGTGCCAGCAGCCATCCCGACTACGAGCAGTACTTC

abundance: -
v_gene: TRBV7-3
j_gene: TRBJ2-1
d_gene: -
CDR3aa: CASSLDMSSYNEQFF
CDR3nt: TGTGCCAGCAGCTTGGACATGAGCTCCTACAATGAGCAGTTCTTC

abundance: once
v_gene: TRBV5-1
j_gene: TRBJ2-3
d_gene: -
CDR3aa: CASSFNGRGTDTQYF
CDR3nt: TGCGCCAGCAGCTTTAATGGTAGGGGGACAGATACGCAGTATTTT

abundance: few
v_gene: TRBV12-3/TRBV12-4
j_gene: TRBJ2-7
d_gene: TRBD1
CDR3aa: CASSLRGQGKTSYEQYF
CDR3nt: TGTGCCAGCAGTTTACGTGGACAGGGCAAAACTTCCTACGAGCAGTACTTC

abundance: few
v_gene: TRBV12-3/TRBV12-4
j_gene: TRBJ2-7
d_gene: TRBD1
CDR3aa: CASSSDREPYEQYF
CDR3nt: TGTGCCAGCAGTTCCGACAGGGAGCCCTACGAGCAGTACTTC

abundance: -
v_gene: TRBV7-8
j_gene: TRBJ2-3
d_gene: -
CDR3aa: CASRQNPGLPNPTDTQYF
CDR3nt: TGTGCCAGCAGACAAAACCCGGGACTTCCCAATCCCACAGATACGCAGTATTTT

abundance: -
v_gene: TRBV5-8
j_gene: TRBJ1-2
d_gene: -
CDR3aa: CASSLGGNEVYGYTF
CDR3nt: TGTGCCAGCAGCTTAGGGGGGAATGAGGTTTATGGCTACACCTTC

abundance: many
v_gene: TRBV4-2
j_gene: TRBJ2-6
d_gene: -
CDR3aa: CASSQDPQAVSGANVLTF
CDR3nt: TGTGCCAGCAGCCAAGATCCACAGGCCGTCTCTGGGGCCAACGTCCTGACTTTC

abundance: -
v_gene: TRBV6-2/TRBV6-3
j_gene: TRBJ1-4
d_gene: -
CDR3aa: CASEQGDEKLFF
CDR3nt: TGTGCCAGCGAACAAGGAGACGAAAAACTGTTTTTT

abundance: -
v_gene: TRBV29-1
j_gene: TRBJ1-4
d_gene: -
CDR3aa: CSVEGAEKLFF
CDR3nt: TGCAGCGTTGAAGGTGCTGAAAAACTGTTTTTT

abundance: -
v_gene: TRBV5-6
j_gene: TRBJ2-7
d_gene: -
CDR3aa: CASSTAGEGSLEQYF
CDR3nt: TGTGCCAGCAGCACGGCTGGGGAAGGAAGCCTCGAGCAGTACTTC

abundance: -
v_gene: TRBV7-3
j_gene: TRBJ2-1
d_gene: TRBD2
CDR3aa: CASSLTGGAVAGGPNEQFF
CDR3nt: TGTGCCAGCAGCTTAACTGGGGGGGCAGTAGCGGGGGGCCCCAATGAGCAGTTCTTC

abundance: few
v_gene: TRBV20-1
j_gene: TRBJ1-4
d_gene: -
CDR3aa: CSALPGGVKLFF
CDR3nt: TGCAGTGCGTTACCGGGGGGGGTAAAACTGTTTTTT

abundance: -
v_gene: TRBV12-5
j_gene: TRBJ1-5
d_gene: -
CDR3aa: CASGLGTAMNSNQPQHF
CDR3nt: TGTGCTAGTGGTTTGGGGACAGCCATGAATAGCAATCAGCCCCAGCATTTT

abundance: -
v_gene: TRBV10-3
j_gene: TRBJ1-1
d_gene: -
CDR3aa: CAISAAEGDTEAFF
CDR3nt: TGTGCCATCAGTGCCGCCGAGGGGGACACTGAAGCTTTCTTT

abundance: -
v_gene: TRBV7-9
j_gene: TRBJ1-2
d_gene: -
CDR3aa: CASSLGQDPILAGYTF
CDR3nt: TGTGCCAGCAGCTTAGGACAGGACCCCATCTTGGCTGGCTACACCTTC

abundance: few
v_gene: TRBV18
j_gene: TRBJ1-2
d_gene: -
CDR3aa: CASSPPVGVLSGYTF
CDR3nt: TGTGCCAGCTCACCACCGGTAGGTGTCCTATCGGGCTACACCTTC

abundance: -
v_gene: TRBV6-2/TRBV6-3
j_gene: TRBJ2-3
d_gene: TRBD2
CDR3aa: CASKPAPSGGRTDTQYF
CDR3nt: TGTGCCAGCAAACCTGCCCCCTCGGGGGGACGCACAGATACGCAGTATTTT

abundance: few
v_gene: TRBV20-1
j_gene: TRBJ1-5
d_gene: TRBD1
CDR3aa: CSAITPGQGRNSNQPQHF
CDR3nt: TGCAGTGCTATCACTCCGGGACAGGGACGGAATAGCAATCAGCCCCAGCATTTT

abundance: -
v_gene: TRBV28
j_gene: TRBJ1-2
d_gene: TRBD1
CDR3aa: CASIVGQGGVGYTF
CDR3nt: TGTGCCAGCATCGTCGGACAGGGTGGAGTTGGCTACACCTTC

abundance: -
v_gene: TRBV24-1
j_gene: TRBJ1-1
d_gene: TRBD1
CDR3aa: CATSFSGTGDTEAFF
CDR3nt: TGTGCCACCAGCTTCTCCGGGACAGGGGACACTGAAGCTTTCTTT

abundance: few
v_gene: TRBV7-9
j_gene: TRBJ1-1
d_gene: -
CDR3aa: CASRSARGDTEAFF
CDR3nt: TGTGCCAGCAGGTCGGCTCGAGGGGACACTGAAGCTTTCTTT

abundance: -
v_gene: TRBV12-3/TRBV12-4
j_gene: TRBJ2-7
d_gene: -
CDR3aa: CASSSSPVNSYEQYF
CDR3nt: TGTGCCAGCAGTTCCTCCCCGGTCAACTCCTACGAGCAGTACTTC

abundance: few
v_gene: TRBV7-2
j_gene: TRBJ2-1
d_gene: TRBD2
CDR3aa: CASDPGLDNEQFF
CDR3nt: TGTGCCAGCGACCCTGGACTAGACAATGAGCAGTTCTTC

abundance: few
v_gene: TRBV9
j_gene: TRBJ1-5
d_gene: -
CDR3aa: CASSSDTYSNQPQHF
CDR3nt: TGTGCCAGCAGCTCCGACACCTATAGCAATCAGCCCCAGCATTTT

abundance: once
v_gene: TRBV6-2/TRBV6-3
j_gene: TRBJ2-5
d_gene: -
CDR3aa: CASSYRAGNQETQYF
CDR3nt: TGTGCCAGCAGTTACCGGGCGGGGAACCAAGAGACCCAGTACTTC